This TCR beta chain came from a study of CD8 T cells in ankylosing spondylitis (dated by TCRdb to 2016 to 2017). In terms of the full investigation: T cell receptor beta repertoires were profiled in healthy donors and ankylosing spondylitis patients so that disease-linked TCR variants could be found. The full study cohort comprised roughly 24 ankylosing spondylitis patients and 85 to 120 healthy donors. Peripheral blood samples were taken, and synovial fluid was additionally collected from ankylosing spondylitis patients.

The junction carries 9 bases between V and J, which are trimmed by 0 bases and 7 bases respectively. The CDR3 holds 14 amino acids from the cysteine to the phenylalanine. Of all the DNA, just the CDR3 is kept, 42 bases in frame from base 1. Sequencing was performed on an Illumina HiSeq 2500. Quantitative 5'-RACE with molecular barcodes was used to prepare TCR beta libraries. Processing in the source paper ran as follows. A new computational method based on a probabilistic model of VDJ rearrangement was used to identify disease-linked TCR variants. Starting from the raw public reads, TCRdb applied fastp trimming at Q25, assembled clones with MiXCR and retained in-frame beta chains. CDR3 protein sequences are deduplicated, and each keeps its most common genes and DNA. TCRdb, rather than the study authors, made the V and J calls. This sample gives about 340,000 distinct CDR3 sequences in total; around 8% of them show up just once. The top ten clonotypes cover more than 14% of the sample.

The full study reports these points: According to the report, matched synovial fluid samples from ankylosing spondylitis patients were significantly enriched for the disease-linked clones. Some TCR beta motif variants had previously been reported in synovial fluid and blood of reactive arthritis patients, which suggested common disease-initiation mechanisms. In peripheral blood, the disease-linked clones were found at relatively low frequencies and had a CD8+ phenotype. Blood from ankylosing spondylitis patients appeared to be characterized by a TCR beta motif made up of about 8 highly homologous amino acid variants.

This clonotype showed up many times. It lacks a known antigen. Nothing much larger sits one base from this clone, and base qualities are not available. This sequence originates from a male donor with ankylosing spondylitis. Source material: blood, either unsorted or a sorted T cell fraction (not recorded which). The receptor chain draws on TRBV12-3 or TRBV12-4 and TRBJ2-2; the best D guess is TRBD2, with 6 bases matching. The DNA sequence is as follows: TGTGCCAGCAGTTTAGCGTGGGGAGGCGGGGAGCTGTTTTTT. Its protein is CASSLAWGGGELFF.